Shown below are 11 T cell receptor beta chains from a single sample sequenced in a study of blood T cell repertoires in COVID-19. Assay: immunoSEQ multiplex PCR; the TCRdb copy retains only in-frame clones and omits some. The table has more than 300,000 clones, roughly nine tenths seen once. Source material: PBMCs or T cells enriched from blood (not recorded which). The receptor source for this set is a woman in her thirties or forties who had been exposed to COVID-19.

In its sample, this clone was seen once. This chain joins TRBV6-1 and TRBJ2-7; D perhaps matches TRBD1 (6 bases). The CDR3 is 13 residues long. Germline V gene sequence: CDR1 MNHNS, CDR2 SASEGT. V was trimmed by 2 bases and J by 3 bases, leaving 8 bases between them. The CDR3 loop reads CASSERDIYEQYF. CDR3 nucleotides: TGTGCCAGCAGTGAAAGGGACATCTACGAGCAGTACTTC.

The chain joins TRBV19 to TRBJ1-2; possibly TRBD1 for D (5 bases). The V gene lost 0 bases and the J gene lost 2 bases, with 13 bases spanning the gap. Germline CDR1 reads LNHDA; CDR2 reads SQIVND (reference sequence). The CDR3 is 16 amino acids. As DNA, the CDR3 is TGTGCCAGTAGTATAGATGGAGCAGGGCCAAACTATGGCTACACCTTC. It codes for CASSIDGAGPNYGYTF.

The V call is TRBV3-1 (or the pseudogene TRBV3-2), the J call TRBJ2-1; D is unclear. V was cut by 4 bases and J by 4 bases, with 17 bases left in between. Germline CDR1 reads LGHDT; CDR2 reads YNNKEL (reference sequence). There are 16 residues in the CDR3. CDR3 sequence reads: CASSLGSLAAYNEQFF. DNA of the CDR3: TGTGCCAGCAGCCTGGGCTCACTGGCAGCATACAATGAGCAGTTCTTC.

The rearrangement uses TRBV9 and TRBJ2-1; 10 nucleotides agree with TRBD2. The CDR3 is made up of 16 amino acids. V lost 0 bases, J lost 7 bases, and 7 bases stayed unmatched. Per germline, CDR1 SGDLS and CDR2 YYNGEE. This chain's CDR3 is CASSVGNSGGFNEQFF. The CDR3 DNA reads TGTGCCAGCAGCGTAGGAAATAGCGGGGGGTTTAATGAGCAGTTCTTC.

This chain joins TRBV10-3 and TRBJ2-3, with a weak D call TRBD1 (6 bases). The CDR3 is 12 residues long. Germline V gives CDR1 ENHRY, CDR2 SYGVKD. With 8 bases removed from V and 0 bases from J, the gap between germline ends came to 6 bases. CDR3 sequence reads: CAIGQSTDTQYF. The CDR3 region has the DNA TGTGCCATCGGACAGAGCACAGATACGCAGTATTTT.

The chain links TRBV2 to TRBJ1-5; 7 bases line up with TRBD1. The CDR3 is made up of 14 amino acids. Losses at the gene ends were 7 bases for V and 6 bases for J; bases not matched to a gene: 9. Germline V CDR1 and CDR2: SNHLY, FYNNEI. CDR3 sequence reads: CASTRDRDGQPQHF. CDR3 bases: TGTGCCAGCACCAGAGACAGGGATGGTCAGCCCCAGCATTTT.

The chain combines TRBV14 with TRBJ2-5, with TRBD1 as a possible D gene (5 bases). Germline lookup yields CDR1 SGHDN and CDR2 FVKESK. V lost 3 bases and J lost 4, with 9 bases in between. There are 13 residues in the CDR3. The CDR3 region has the DNA TGTGCCAGCAGCCATTTCAGGGCAGAGACCCAGTACTTC. It translates to CASSHFRAETQYF. The full variable domain, rest sourced from reference TRBV14 and TRBJ2-5, is EAGVTQFPSHSVIEKGQTVTLRCDPISGHDNLYWYRRVMGKEIKFLLHFVKESKQDESGMPNNRFLAERTGGTYSTLKVQPAELEDSGVYFCASSHFRAETQYFGPGTRLLVL.

J is TRBJ2-7 and V is TRBV23-1; 8 bases agree with TRBD1. TRBV23-1 is marked as an open reading frame, function uncertain. Trimming at V came to 3 bases and at J to 2 bases, leaving 6 bases not matched to a gene. The CDR3 is 15 amino acids. DNA for the CDR3: TGCGCCAGCAGTCACCCGCGGGACAGGACCTACGAGCAGTACTTC. The encoded protein is CASSHPRDRTYEQYF.

The chain recombines TRBV7-3 with TRBJ2-3; 8 bases are a match to TRBD2. This CDR3 has 18 residues. V was pared by 1 base and J by 4 bases, with 13 bases of the junction left unmatched. The V gene's germline CDR1 is SGHTA and CDR2 FQGTGA. In DNA, the CDR3 is TGTGCCAGCAGCTTAAACCCCTCGTTCAGCGGGAGATCAGATACGCAGTATTTT. It is translated as CASSLNPSFSGRSDTQYF. The full variable domain, its missing parts supplied by reference TRBV7-3 and TRBJ2-3, is GAGVSQTPSNKVTEKGKYVELRCDPISGHTALYWYRQSLGQGPEFLIYFQGTGAADDSGLPNDRFFAVRPEGSVSTLKIQRTERGDSAVYLCASSLNPSFSGRSDTQYFGPGTRLTVL.

In its sample, this clone was seen once. V usage is TRBV7-2 and J usage is TRBJ1-4, with 7 nucleotides matching TRBD1. The V gene end was trimmed by 2 bases and the J gene end by 8 bases; junction bases not matched to a gene: 14. This CDR3 comprises 17 residues. Germline lookup yields CDR1 SGHTA and CDR2 FQGNSA. The DNA for the CDR3 is TGTGCCAGCAGCTTAAACCCCCTGACAGGGCGGGGAGAAAAACTGTTTTTT. It specifies CASSLNPLTGRGEKLFF.

V gene TRBV2 combines with J gene TRBJ2-7, with a weak D call TRBD2 (6 bases). The CDR3 is 13 residues long. CDR1 and CDR2 from the germline V gene are SNHLY and FYNNEI. Between the trimmed V and J ends, which lost 6 bases and 0 bases, there was a span of 9 bases. CDR3 bases: TGTGCCAGCAGAAAGGGACTCTCCTACGAGCAGTACTTC. Its translation is CASRKGLSYEQYF.